These 30 T cell receptor beta chains were all obtained from the same sample, sequenced in a study of blood T cell repertoires in COVID-19. Repertoires were generated with immunoSEQ multiplex PCR, while TCRdb's copy carries only in-frame clones and drops some. Found here are around 200,000 clones, 85% to 90% of them singletons; the top ten hold 3.1%. The sequenced sample consisted of PBMCs or T cells enriched from blood (not recorded which). All receptors derive from a woman between 45 and 65 years old in a cohort exposed to, infected with or recovered from COVID-19 (not recorded which).

The chain employs TRBV9 and TRBJ2-5, with 7 bases aligning to TRBD2. CDR1 and CDR2 (germline): SGDLS, YYNGEE. The J segment lost 3 bases and the V segment lost 4 bases, leaving 6 bases of the junction unmatched. This CDR3 has 14 amino acids. The CDR3 protein is CASSYGGREETQYF. Written as DNA, the CDR3 is TGTGCCAGCAGCTACGGTGGGAGGGAAGAGACCCAGTACTTC.

This sequence joins TRBV2 and TRBJ2-5, with 12 bases identical to TRBD2. Looked up from germline, CDR1 is SNHLY and CDR2 is FYNNEI. V gave up 5 bases and J gave up 7 bases; unmatched junction bases: 11. The CDR3 has 16 residues. The CDR3, as DNA: TGTGCCAGCAGTTACCTGACTAGCGGGGGATCGGGGACCCAGTACTTC. It translates to CASSYLTSGGSGTQYF.

This sequence joins TRBV5-4 and TRBJ1-2; 9 bases align to TRBD1. The CDR3 length is 15 residues. V lost 5 bases to trimming and J lost 7 bases; unmatched junction nucleotides: 12. Germline CDR1 is SGHNT and CDR2 is YYREEE (reference sequence). The CDR3 DNA follows: TGTGCCAGCAGACCTCCGGGACAGGGTATGAGTGGCTACACCTTC. This encodes CASRPPGQGMSGYTF.

The chain links TRBV7-3 to TRBJ1-6, with 8 nucleotides matching TRBD1. The CDR3 loop spans 15 amino acids. Germline trimming cut 5 bases from V and 7 bases from J; bases unmatched to any gene: 7. The germline gives CDR1 SGHTA, CDR2 FQGTGA. CDR3 DNA sequence: TGTGCCAGCAGCCGAGACAGGGGACGGAATTCACCCCTCCACTTT. Residues: CASSRDRGRNSPLHF.

To note about this clone: Other DNA sequences in this specimen translate into the identical CDR3. The rearrangement links TRBV18 to TRBJ2-5; 10 nucleotides match TRBD2. CDR1 and CDR2 from the germline V gene are KGHSH and LQKENI. The trim removed 6 bases at V and 5 bases at J, leaving 3 bases unmatched. The CDR3 is made up of 13 amino acids. This CDR3 reads CASSPGLAETQYF. CDR3 DNA sequence: TGTGCCAGCTCCCCGGGACTAGCGGAGACCCAGTACTTC.

CDR3: CASRRTGGNEQFF. DNA of the CDR3: TGTGCCAGCAGACGGACAGGGGGTAATGAGCAGTTCTTC. The chain recombines TRBV6-5 with TRBJ2-1; 10 positions match TRBD1. Germline V lookup: CDR1 MNHEY, CDR2 SVGAGI. V lost 6 bases to trimming and J lost 7 bases; unmatched junction nucleotides: 3. This CDR3 has 13 residues.

The rearrangement uses TRBV27 and TRBJ2-3; 7 bases are shared with TRBD2. V lost 3 bases and J lost 6; bases outside the gene matches: 15. The V gene's germline CDR1 is MNHEY and CDR2 SMNVEV (reference sequence). This CDR3 spans 17 amino acids. The CDR3 nucleotides read TGTGCCAGCAGTTTGTTCGCGGGCTGGGCGGGGGAGGATACGCAGTATTTT. Amino acid sequence: CASSLFAGWAGEDTQYF.

The chain links TRBV5-1 to TRBJ1-1; a possible D gene is TRBD1 (6 bases). This CDR3 contains 16 residues. CDR1 and CDR2 (germline): SGHRS, YFSETQ. The V end lost 0 bases, the J end lost 3 bases, and 15 bases lay between the germline ends. The CDR3 sequence is CASSLVWGLDDTEAFF. The CDR3 DNA sequence: TGCGCCAGCAGCTTGGTTTGGGGGCTTGATGACACTGAAGCTTTCTTT.

The genes are TRBV5-1 and TRBJ1-1; 8 bases align to TRBD1. Germline V gives CDR1 SGHRS, CDR2 YFSETQ. With 0 bases clipped from V and 3 bases from J, the junction kept 19 bases outside the gene matches. CDR3 length equals 20 residues. Written as DNA, the CDR3 is TGCGCCAGCAGCTTGGGAGGTCACAGGGGGGTGTGGCGCCCGGACACTGAAGCTTTCTTT. As protein: CASSLGGHRGVWRPDTEAFF.

The rearrangement links TRBV5-4 to TRBJ1-2; D is possibly TRBD1 (5 bases). Germline CDR1 reads SGHNT; CDR2 reads YYREEE (reference sequence). V dropped 1 base and J dropped 3 bases, with 10 bases sitting between them. The CDR3 spans 14 residues. Here the CDR3 DNA reads TGTGCCAGCAGCTTGATAGGGGTAGACTATGGCTACACCTTC. Protein sequence: CASSLIGVDYGYTF.

The gene calls are TRBV7-9 and TRBJ2-5; 7 bases are shared with TRBD1. This CDR3 is 14 amino acids long. In germline, CDR1 is SEHNR, CDR2 FQNEAQ (reference sequence). With 3 bases clipped from V and 5 bases from J, the junction kept 6 bases outside the gene matches. In DNA, the CDR3 is TGTGCCAGCAGCTTCCCAGGGGGAAGCGAGACCCAGTACTTC. It translates to CASSFPGGSETQYF.

In DNA form, the CDR3 reads TGTGCCACCAGGCCAGCGGCCCCCTACGAGCAGTACTTC. Translating it yields CATRPAAPYEQYF. The rearrangement joins TRBV15 to TRBJ2-7, with D perhaps matching TRBD2 (5 bases). The CDR3 spans 13 residues. V was clipped by 6 bases and J by 2 bases, with 11 bases between them. Germline V gene data show CDR1 as LNHNV and CDR2 as YYDKDF (reference sequence).

As to this clone: Other DNA sequences from this sample encode an identical CDR3 as well. This sequence joins TRBV30 and TRBJ2-3, with D tentatively TRBD2 (6 bases). Germline V gene lookup returns CDR1 GTSNPN and CDR2 SVGIG (reference sequence). This CDR3 is built from 12 residues. The V end was cut by 4 bases, the J end by 6 bases, with 11 bases between. CDR3 DNA: TGTGCCTGGACTCTTGCGGGGGATACGCAGTATTTT. It yields the protein CAWTLAGDTQYF. Full variable domain (missing parts from reference TRBV30 and TRBJ2-3): SQTIHQWPATLVQPVGSPLSLECTVEGTSNPNLYWYRQAAGRGLQLLFYSVGIGQISSEVPQNLSASRPQDRQFILSSKKLLLSDSGFYLCAWTLAGDTQYFGPGTRLTVL.

This clone was seen only once. V gene TRBV28 combines with J gene TRBJ1-2; 8 positions match TRBD1. Germline V lookup: CDR1 MDHEN, CDR2 SYDVKM. Trimming removed 5 bases from V and 5 bases from J; junction bases left unmatched: 10. This CDR3 is 15 amino acids long. Here the CDR3 reads CASSPSGQGGYGYTF. In nucleotides, the CDR3 is TGTGCCAGCAGTCCGTCAGGACAGGGAGGGTATGGCTACACCTTC.

V and J are TRBV4-1 and TRBJ1-1; 8 bases align to TRBD1. CDR3 size: 15 residues. V was clipped by 2 bases and J by 4 bases; unmatched bases: 6. Germline V CDR1 and CDR2: MGHRA, YSYEKL. The DNA of the CDR3 is TGCGCCAGCAGCCAAAAGGCCAGGGGGCCCACTGAAGCTTTCTTT. The encoded protein is CASSQKARGPTEAFF.

The chain recombines TRBV5-4 with TRBJ2-1, with 7 bases that match TRBD1. The germline V gene has CDR1 SGHNT and CDR2 YYREEE (reference sequence). V trimming: 0 bases; J trimming: 3 bases; junction bases outside the gene matches: 3. This CDR3 has 15 amino acids. CDR3 sequence reads: CASSLDAGGYNEQFF. CDR3 nucleotide sequence: TGTGCCAGCAGCTTGGATGCAGGGGGCTACAATGAGCAGTTCTTC.

This clone showed up just once. The chain joins TRBV5-4 to TRBJ1-2; the D is unclear. This CDR3 is built from 14 residues. The V end lost 0 bases, the J end lost 8 bases, and 14 bases lay between the germline ends. Germline V gene data show CDR1 as SGHNT and CDR2 as YYREEE (reference sequence). CDR3 residues: CASSLAGRVEGYTF. The CDR3, as DNA: TGTGCCAGCAGCTTGGCCGGGAGGGTCGAGGGCTACACCTTC.

J is TRBJ1-6 and V is TRBV30, with 9 bases aligning to TRBD1. CDR1 GTSNPN and CDR2 SVGIG come from the germline V gene (reference sequence). This CDR3 is built from 16 residues. J lost 6 bases, V lost 2 bases, and 8 bases had no gene match. The CDR3 sequence is CAWSSTGGLGNSPLHF. In DNA, the CDR3 is TGTGCCTGGAGTTCTACAGGGGGCTTGGGTAATTCACCCCTCCACTTT.

CDR3: CASSVGTGKIPDTQYF. CDR3 coding DNA: TGCGCCAGCAGCGTGGGGACAGGAAAAATTCCAGATACGCAGTATTTT. The chain joins TRBV5-1 to TRBJ2-3, with 8 bases that match TRBD1. In germline, CDR1 is SGHRS, CDR2 YFSETQ. This CDR3 comprises 16 residues. With V trimmed by 4 bases and J by 4 bases, 11 bases remained unmatched.

The chain carries TRBV7-9 and TRBJ2-2; D may be TRBD2 (6 bases). The CDR3 length is 16 residues. CDR1 is SEHNR and CDR2 is FQNEAQ in the germline V gene (reference sequence). Between the trimmed V and J ends, which lost 0 bases and 3 bases, there was a span of 11 bases. Here the CDR3 reads CASSLAGGSDTGELFF. The CDR3 DNA sequence: TGTGCCAGCAGCTTAGCCGGGGGTAGCGACACCGGGGAGCTGTTTTTT.

CDR3 coding DNA: TGTGCCAGCAGGGGGACAGCTTCTGGAAACACCATATATTTT. This gives the protein CASRGTASGNTIYF. The chain is built from TRBV6-6 and TRBJ1-3; 7 positions agree with TRBD1. V lost 6 bases, J lost 1 base, and 3 bases stayed unmatched. The CDR3 length is 14 residues. Germline loops: CDR1 MNHNY, CDR2 SVGAGI (reference sequence).

V is TRBV6-5 and J is TRBJ1-5; D perhaps matches TRBD1 (6 bases). V gave up 6 bases and J gave up 2 bases, with 11 bases separating them. Germline V lookup: CDR1 MNHEY, CDR2 SVGAGI. The CDR3 is made up of 14 amino acids. CDR3 sequence: CASRTGTGNQPQHF. CDR3 bases: TGTGCCAGCAGAACAGGGACCGGCAATCAGCCCCAGCATTTT.

This clone was recorded a few times. The chain couples TRBV6-5 to TRBJ1-5; 8 bases agree with TRBD1. Germline V gene sequence: CDR1 MNHEY, CDR2 SVGAGI. The CDR3 totals 14 residues. Trimming at V came to 8 bases and at J to 4 bases, leaving 7 bases not matched to a gene. The CDR3 sequence: CASRMTGVNQPQHF. CDR3 in DNA: TGTGCCAGCCGAATGACAGGGGTAAATCAGCCCCAGCATTTT.

V usage is TRBV27 and J usage is TRBJ2-1, with 8 bases that match TRBD1. Trimming cost V 10 bases and J 8 bases; bases outside gene matches: 4. The CDR3 spans 11 residues. Germline V CDR1 and CDR2: MNHEY, SMNVEV (reference sequence). The CDR3: CATTGGYEQFF. CDR3 bases: TGTGCCACAACAGGGGGATATGAGCAGTTCTTC.

The V gene is TRBV3-1 (or the pseudogene TRBV3-2), the J gene TRBJ1-2; no firm D call. Germline-derived CDR1 and CDR2 are LGHDT and YNNKEL (reference sequence). V lost 4 bases and J lost 2, with 17 bases in between. The CDR3 loop spans 16 amino acids. CDR3 nucleotides: TGTGCCAGCAGCCGAACACGCCGGGTTGGGAACTATGGCTACACCTTC. Encoded protein: CASSRTRRVGNYGYTF.

This clone is a singleton in its sample. The J gene is TRBJ1-6, the V gene TRBV5-1; D remains unclear. The CDR3 has 13 amino acids. Germline V gene sequence: CDR1 SGHRS, CDR2 YFSETQ. The V end lost 1 base, the J end lost 8 bases, and 7 bases lay between the germline ends. The CDR3 nucleotides read TGCGCCAGCAGCTTGAACGGAGATTCACCCCTCCACTTT. Translated: CASSLNGDSPLHF.

This chain uses TRBV7-3 with TRBJ2-5; D might be TRBD1 (5 bases). The germline V gene encodes CDR1 SGHTA and CDR2 FQGTGA. The CDR3 length is 13 residues. The ends were cut back, 5 bases at V and 1 base at J, with 8 bases in the middle. CDR3 in DNA: TGTGCCAGCAGCCGGACAATCCAAGAGACCCAGTACTTC. Protein: CASSRTIQETQYF.

The chain is built from TRBV29-1 and TRBJ1-1; D is unclear. V was shortened by 1 base and J by 8 bases, with 8 bases between the two germline ends. The CDR3 length is 11 residues. CDR1 and CDR2 (germline): SQVTM, ANQGSEA. The CDR3 DNA follows: TGCAGCGTTGAAGTGGGCCAAGAAGCTTTCTTT. Encoded protein: CSVEVGQEAFF.

The V call is TRBV6-5, the J call TRBJ2-7; the D is unclear. The germline gives CDR1 MNHEY, CDR2 SVGAGI. The CDR3 extends over 12 amino acids. V was clipped by 5 bases and J by 3 bases, with 8 bases between them. The CDR3 region has the DNA TGTGCCAGCAGTCAGACTGGCTACGAGCAGTACTTC. Encoded protein: CASSQTGYEQYF.

This chain links TRBV10-3 with TRBJ1-1, with D perhaps matching TRBD1 (5 bases). Germline V gene data show CDR1 as ENHRY and CDR2 as SYGVKD. V lost 4 bases and J 2 bases, leaving 8 bases between the germline ends. The CDR3 covers 13 residues. DNA for the CDR3: TGTGCCATCAGTGGACAGAGAAACACTGAAGCTTTCTTT. This encodes CAISGQRNTEAFF.